This entry concerns a single TCR beta chain. The data were taken from a study of sequential checkpoint blockade in melanoma. Across the study: After nivolumab or ipilimumab alone, about two dozen patients had week-13 rebiopsies.

Here immunoSEQ multiplex PCR was the method, and the copy in TCRdb shows in-frame clones only, minus some. The data show 20,000 to 25,000 clones, with under 30% seen just once and about 6.6% held by the top ten. The CDR3 totals 14 residues. Germline-derived CDR1 and CDR2 are LNHDA and SQIVND (reference sequence). Trimming stripped 5 bases from V and 7 bases from J, with 15 bases between. As for treatment: randomized to nivolumab then ipilimumab (arm A) or the reverse (arm B). Sequencing used tumor tissue (inferred from file names), obtained from a patient given nivolumab and ipilimumab in sequence. This chain joins TRBV19 and TRBJ2-4, with D perhaps given as TRBD1 or TRBD2 (5 bases each). The clonotype was recovered from a human donor with melanoma. Here the CDR3 DNA reads TGTGCCAGTAGTCCTAGTGAGGGGAACAACATTCAGTACTTC. Translating it yields CASSPSEGNNIQYF.